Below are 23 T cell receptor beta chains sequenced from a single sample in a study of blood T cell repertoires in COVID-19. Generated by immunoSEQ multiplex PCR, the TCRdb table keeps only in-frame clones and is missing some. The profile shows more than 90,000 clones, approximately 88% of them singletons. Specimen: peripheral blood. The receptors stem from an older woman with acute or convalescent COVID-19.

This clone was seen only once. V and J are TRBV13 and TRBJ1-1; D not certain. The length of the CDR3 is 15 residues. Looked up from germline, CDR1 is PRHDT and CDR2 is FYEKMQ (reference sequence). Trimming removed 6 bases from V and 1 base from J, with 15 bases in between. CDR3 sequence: CASSSERAWNTEAFF. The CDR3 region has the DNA TGTGCCAGCAGTTCCGAGCGGGCCTGGAACACTGAAGCTTTCTTT.

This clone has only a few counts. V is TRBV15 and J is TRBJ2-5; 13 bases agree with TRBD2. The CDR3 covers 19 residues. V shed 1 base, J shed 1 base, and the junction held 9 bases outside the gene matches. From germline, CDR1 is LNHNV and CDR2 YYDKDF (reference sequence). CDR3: CATSRASTSGRRFQETQYF. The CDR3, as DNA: TGTGCCACCAGCAGAGCTTCGACTAGCGGGAGGAGGTTCCAAGAGACCCAGTACTTC.

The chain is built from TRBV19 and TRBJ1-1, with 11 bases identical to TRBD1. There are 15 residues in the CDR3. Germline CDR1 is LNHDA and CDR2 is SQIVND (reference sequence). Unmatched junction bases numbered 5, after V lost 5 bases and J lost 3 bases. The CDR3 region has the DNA TGTGCCAGTAGTGCAAGGGACAGGGGGGACACTGAAGCTTTCTTT. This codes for CASSARDRGDTEAFF.

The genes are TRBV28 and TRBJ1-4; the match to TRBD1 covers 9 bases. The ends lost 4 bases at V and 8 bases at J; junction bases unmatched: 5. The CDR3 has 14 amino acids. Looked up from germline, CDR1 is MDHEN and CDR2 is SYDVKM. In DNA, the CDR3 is TGTGCCAGCAGTTACCCGGACAGGGGAGAAAAACTGTTTTTT. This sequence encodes CASSYPDRGEKLFF.

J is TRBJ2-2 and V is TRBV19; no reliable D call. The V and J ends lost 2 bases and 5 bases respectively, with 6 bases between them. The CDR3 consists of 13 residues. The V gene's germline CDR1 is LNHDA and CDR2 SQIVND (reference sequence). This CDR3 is CASSIRRTGELFF. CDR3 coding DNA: TGTGCCAGTAGTATAAGGAGAACCGGGGAGCTGTTTTTT. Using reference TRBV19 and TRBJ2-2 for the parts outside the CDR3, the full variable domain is DGGITQSPKYLFRKEGQNVTLSCEQNLNHDAMYWYRQDPGQGLRLIYYSQIVNDFQKGDIAEGYSVSREKKESFPLTVTSAQKNPTAFYLCASSIRRTGELFFGEGSRLTVL.

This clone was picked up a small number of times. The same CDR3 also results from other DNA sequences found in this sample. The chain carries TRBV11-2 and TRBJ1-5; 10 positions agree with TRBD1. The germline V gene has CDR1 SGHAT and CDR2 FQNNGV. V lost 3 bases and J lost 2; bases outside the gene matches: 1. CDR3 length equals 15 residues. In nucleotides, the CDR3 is TGTGCCAGCAGCTTGGGGACAGGGGGCAATCAGCCCCAGCATTTT. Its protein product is CASSLGTGGNQPQHF.

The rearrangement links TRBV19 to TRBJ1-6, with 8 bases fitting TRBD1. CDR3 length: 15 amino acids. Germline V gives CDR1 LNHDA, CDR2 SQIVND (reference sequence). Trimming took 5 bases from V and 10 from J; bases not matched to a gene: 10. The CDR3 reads CASSATGEEGSPLHF. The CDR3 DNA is TGTGCCAGTAGTGCGACAGGGGAGGAAGGGTCACCCCTCCACTTT.

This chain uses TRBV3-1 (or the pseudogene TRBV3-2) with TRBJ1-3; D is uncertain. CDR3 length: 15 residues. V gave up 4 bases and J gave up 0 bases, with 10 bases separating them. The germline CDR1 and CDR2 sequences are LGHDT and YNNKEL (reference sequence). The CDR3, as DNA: TGTGCCAGCAGCCCTCGGAGCGGCTCTGGAAACACCATATATTTT. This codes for CASSPRSGSGNTIYF.

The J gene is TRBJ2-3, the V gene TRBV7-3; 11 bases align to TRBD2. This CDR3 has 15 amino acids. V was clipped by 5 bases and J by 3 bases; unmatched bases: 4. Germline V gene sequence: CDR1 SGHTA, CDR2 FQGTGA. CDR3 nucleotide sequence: TGTGCCAGCAGCCCACGACTAGCGGGGACAGATACGCAGTATTTT. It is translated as CASSPRLAGTDTQYF.

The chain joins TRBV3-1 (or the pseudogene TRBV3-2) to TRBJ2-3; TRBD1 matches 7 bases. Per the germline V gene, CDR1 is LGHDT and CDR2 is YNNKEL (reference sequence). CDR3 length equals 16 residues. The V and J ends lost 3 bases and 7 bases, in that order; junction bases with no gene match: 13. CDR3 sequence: CASSQWGTVDQNTQYF. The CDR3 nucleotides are TGTGCCAGCAGCCAGTGGGGGACAGTGGATCAGAATACGCAGTATTTT.

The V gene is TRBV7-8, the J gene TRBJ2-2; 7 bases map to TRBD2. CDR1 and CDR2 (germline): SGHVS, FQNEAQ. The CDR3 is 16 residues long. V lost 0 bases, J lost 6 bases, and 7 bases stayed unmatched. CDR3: CASSLARERGSGELFF. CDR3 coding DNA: TGTGCCAGCAGCTTAGCGCGGGAGAGAGGGTCCGGGGAGCTGTTTTTT.

CDR3 loop: CASSHVNRGQRGYTF. Written as DNA, the CDR3 is TGCGCCAGCAGCCACGTAAACAGGGGGCAACGCGGCTACACCTTC. V and J are TRBV4-1 and TRBJ1-2; TRBD1 agrees at 9 bases. J gave up 8 bases and V 3 bases, and 10 bases lay outside the gene matches. The germline CDR1 and CDR2 sequences are MGHRA and YSYEKL. CDR3 length: 15 residues.

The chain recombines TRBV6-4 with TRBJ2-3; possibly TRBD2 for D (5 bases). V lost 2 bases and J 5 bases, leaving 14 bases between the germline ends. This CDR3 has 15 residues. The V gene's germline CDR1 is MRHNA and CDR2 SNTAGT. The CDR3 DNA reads TGTGCCAGCAGTGACGAAGATAGCGCGAGAGATACGCAGTATTTT. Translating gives CASSDEDSARDTQYF.

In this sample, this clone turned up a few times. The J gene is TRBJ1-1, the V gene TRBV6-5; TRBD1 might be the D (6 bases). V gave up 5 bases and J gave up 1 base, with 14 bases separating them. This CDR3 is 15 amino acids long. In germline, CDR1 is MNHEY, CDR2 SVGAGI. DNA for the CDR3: TGTGCCAGCAGTCCATTGACAGGATCGAACACTGAAGCTTTCTTT. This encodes CASSPLTGSNTEAFF.

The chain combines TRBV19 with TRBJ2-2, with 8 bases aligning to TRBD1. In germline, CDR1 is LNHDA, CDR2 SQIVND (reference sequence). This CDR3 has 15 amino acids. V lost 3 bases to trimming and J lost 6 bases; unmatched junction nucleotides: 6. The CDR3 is CASSIGGQGSGELFF. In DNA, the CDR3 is TGTGCCAGTAGTATTGGCGGACAGGGCTCCGGGGAGCTGTTTTTT. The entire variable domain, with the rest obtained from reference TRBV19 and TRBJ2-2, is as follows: DGGITQSPKYLFRKEGQNVTLSCEQNLNHDAMYWYRQDPGQGLRLIYYSQIVNDFQKGDIAEGYSVSREKKESFPLTVTSAQKNPTAFYLCASSIGGQGSGELFFGEGSRLTVL.

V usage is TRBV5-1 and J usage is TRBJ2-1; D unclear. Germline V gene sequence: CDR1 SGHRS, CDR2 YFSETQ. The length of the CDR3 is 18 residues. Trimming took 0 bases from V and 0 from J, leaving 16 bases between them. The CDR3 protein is CASSLGVEVTGSYNEQFF. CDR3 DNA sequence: TGCGCCAGCAGCTTGGGAGTAGAGGTCACCGGCTCCTACAATGAGCAGTTCTTC.

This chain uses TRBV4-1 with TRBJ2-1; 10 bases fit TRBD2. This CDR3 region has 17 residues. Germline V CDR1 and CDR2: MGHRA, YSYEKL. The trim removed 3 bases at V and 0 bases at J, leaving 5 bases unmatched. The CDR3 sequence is CASSQGSGGSSYNEQFF. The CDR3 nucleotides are TGCGCCAGCAGCCAGGGTAGCGGGGGGTCCTCCTACAATGAGCAGTTCTTC.

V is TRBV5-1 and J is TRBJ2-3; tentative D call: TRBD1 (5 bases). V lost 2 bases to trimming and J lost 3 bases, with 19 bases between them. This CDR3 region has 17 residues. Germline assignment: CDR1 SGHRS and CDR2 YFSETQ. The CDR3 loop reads CASSFPADRLGTDTQYF. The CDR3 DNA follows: TGCGCCAGCAGCTTCCCCGCTGACAGATTGGGTACAGATACGCAGTATTTT.

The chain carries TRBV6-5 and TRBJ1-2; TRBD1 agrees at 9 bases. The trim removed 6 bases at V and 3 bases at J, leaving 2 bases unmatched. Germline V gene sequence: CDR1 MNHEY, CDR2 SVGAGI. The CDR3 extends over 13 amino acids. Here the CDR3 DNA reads TGTGCCAGCAGGGGACAGGGTCACTATGGCTACACCTTC. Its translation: CASRGQGHYGYTF.

This CDR3 is CASISRDRASNEKLFF. The DNA for the CDR3 is TGTGCCAGCATTTCTCGGGACAGGGCATCTAATGAAAAACTGTTTTTT. The gene calls are TRBV21-1 and TRBJ1-4; TRBD1 is the table's D call, not checked against the DNA. TRBV21-1 is labeled a pseudogene. The CDR3 spans 16 residues.

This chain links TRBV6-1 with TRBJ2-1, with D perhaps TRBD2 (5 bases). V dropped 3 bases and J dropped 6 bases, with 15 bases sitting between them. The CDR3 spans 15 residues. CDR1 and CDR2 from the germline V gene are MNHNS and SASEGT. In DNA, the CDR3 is TGTGCCAGCAGTGAGAGGGTGGCAGTCCGCAATGAGCAGTTCTTC. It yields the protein CASSERVAVRNEQFF.

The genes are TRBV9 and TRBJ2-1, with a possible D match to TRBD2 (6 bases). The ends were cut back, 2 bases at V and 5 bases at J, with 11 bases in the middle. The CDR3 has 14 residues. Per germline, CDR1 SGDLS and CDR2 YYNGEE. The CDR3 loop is CASSVGGTHNEQFF. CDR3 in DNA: TGTGCCAGCAGCGTTGGGGGGACTCACAATGAGCAGTTCTTC.

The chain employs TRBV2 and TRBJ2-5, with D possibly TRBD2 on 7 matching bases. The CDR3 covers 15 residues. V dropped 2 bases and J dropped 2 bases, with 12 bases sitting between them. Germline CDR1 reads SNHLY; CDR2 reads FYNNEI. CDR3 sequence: CASSELRGAQETQYF. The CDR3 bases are TGTGCCAGCAGTGAACTTCGGGGGGCTCAAGAGACCCAGTACTTC.